Shown below are 18 T cell receptor beta chains from a single sample sequenced in a study of shared clonotypes between healthy human individuals. Sequencing used immunoSEQ multiplex PCR; TCRdb keeps in-frame clones, though not all of them. The profile shows about a million clones, about three quarters of them singletons. The sample consisted of memory CD4+ T cells sorted from blood. Specified subset: CD45RA-negative fraction. Receptors were obtained from a man aged 18 to 30 in good health.

This CDR3 is CASSPSSGAHTGELFF. The DNA of the CDR3 is TGTGCCAGCTCACCAAGTTCAGGGGCCCACACCGGGGAGCTGTTTTTT. The chain links TRBV18 to TRBJ2-2, with D possibly matching TRBD1 (6 bases). CDR3 length: 16 amino acids. Germline loops: CDR1 KGHSH, CDR2 LQKENI. The V gene lost 2 bases and the J gene lost 3 bases, with 13 bases spanning the gap.

The chain employs TRBV7-9 and TRBJ1-2; D not resolved. The germline CDR1 and CDR2 sequences are SEHNR and FQNEAQ (reference sequence). V lost 4 bases and J 3 bases, leaving 18 bases between the germline ends. CDR3 size: 16 residues. In DNA, the CDR3 is TGTGCCAGCAGCTACGGAGGTAGCGGGAAAGACTATGGCTACACCTTC. Translated, it gives CASSYGGSGKDYGYTF.

This chain links TRBV2 with TRBJ2-1; 10 bases agree with TRBD2. The CDR3 extends over 19 amino acids. J lost 4 bases, V lost 4 bases, and 16 bases had no gene match. Germline CDR1 is SNHLY and CDR2 is FYNNEI. CDR3 protein: CASSVPYPVTSGAYNEQFF. CDR3 DNA: TGTGCCAGCAGTGTCCCCTACCCTGTTACTAGCGGGGCTTACAATGAGCAGTTCTTC.

The V and J genes are TRBV5-1 and TRBJ1-2, with 9 bases lining up with TRBD1. CDR1 SGHRS and CDR2 YFSETQ come from the germline V gene. V lost 4 bases to trimming and J lost 4 bases; unmatched junction nucleotides: 5. CDR3 length: 14 residues. This CDR3 is CASSPGQGGYGYTF. CDR3 bases: TGCGCCAGCAGCCCGGGACAGGGCGGCTATGGCTACACCTTC.

The V gene is TRBV7-9, the J gene TRBJ2-1, with TRBD2 matching over 8 bases. The CDR3 consists of 14 residues. V trimming: 5 bases; J trimming: 5 bases; junction bases outside the gene matches: 5. Germline CDR1 SEHNR, CDR2 FQNEAQ (reference sequence). The CDR3 DNA follows: TGTGCCAGCAGCGCCGGGACTAGGGACAATGAGCAGTTCTTC. Translating gives CASSAGTRDNEQFF.

This chain connects TRBV30 to TRBJ2-5; unclear D gene. This CDR3 comprises 12 residues. Deletions cut 6 bases from V and 6 bases from J, with 14 bases between. Germline values: CDR1 GTSNPN, CDR2 SVGIG (reference sequence). The CDR3: CACERLEKTQYF. The CDR3 DNA is TGTGCCTGCGAACGGCTAGAGAAGACCCAGTACTTC.

This clone was detected a few times. This sequence joins TRBV6-6 and TRBJ2-3; possible D gene TRBD2, 5 bases. The germline V and J ends were trimmed by 6 bases and 6 bases, with 16 bases remaining between them. The CDR3 length is 14 residues. Germline V gene lookup returns CDR1 MNHNY and CDR2 SVGAGI (reference sequence). Here the CDR3 reads CASSLGRPTDTQYF. In DNA form, the CDR3 reads TGTGCCAGCAGCCTGGGGAGACCCACCGATACGCAGTATTTT.

The V call is TRBV6-6, the J call TRBJ2-3; maybe TRBD2 (7 bases). This CDR3 has 15 amino acids. Trimming removed 4 bases from V and 6 bases from J, with 17 bases in between. In germline, CDR1 is MNHNY, CDR2 SVGAGI (reference sequence). The CDR3 DNA sequence: TGTGCCAGCAGTTCTCGGGGGGCCCTCAGGGATACGCAGTATTTT. As protein: CASSSRGALRDTQYF.

This clone was picked up a small number of times. The rearrangement joins TRBV19 to TRBJ1-2; 11 positions match TRBD1. This CDR3 is 15 amino acids long. V gave up 7 bases and J gave up 4 bases; unmatched junction bases: 8. The germline V gene encodes CDR1 LNHDA and CDR2 SQIVND (reference sequence). The CDR3 here is CASTNAGQGAYGYTF. In DNA, the CDR3 is TGTGCCAGTACCAATGCCGGACAGGGGGCCTATGGCTACACCTTC. Full variable domain (rest looked up from reference TRBV19 and TRBJ1-2): DGGITQSPKYLFRKEGQNVTLSCEQNLNHDAMYWYRQDPGQGLRLIYYSQIVNDFQKGDIAEGYSVSREKKESFPLTVTSAQKNPTAFYLCASTNAGQGAYGYTFGSGTRLTVV.

This clone was observed a handful of times. The chain couples TRBV30 to TRBJ1-5; no definite D call. Germline V gene sequence: CDR1 GTSNPN, CDR2 SVGIG (reference sequence). Trimming cost V 1 base and J 0 bases, with 4 bases left between them. There are 13 residues in the CDR3. The CDR3 coding sequence is TGTGCCTGGAGTGAGGATAGCAATCAGCCCCAGCATTTT. Protein: CAWSEDSNQPQHF.

The chain uses TRBV7-9 and TRBJ1-5, with D perhaps TRBD1 (5 bases). V lost 5 bases and J lost 0, with 14 bases in between. Germline assignment: CDR1 SEHNR and CDR2 FQNEAQ (reference sequence). The CDR3 is 16 amino acids. CDR3 residues: CASSPSGAVSNQPQHF. DNA of the CDR3: TGTGCCAGCAGCCCTTCCGGGGCGGTTAGCAATCAGCCCCAGCATTTT.

This chain joins TRBV4-1 and TRBJ1-5; 7 bases are a match to TRBD1. CDR1 and CDR2 (germline): MGHRA, YSYEKL. Trimming at V came to 1 base and at J to 5 bases, leaving 8 bases not matched to a gene. CDR3 length: 16 amino acids. In DNA, the CDR3 is TGCGCCAGCAGCCAAGCAGGTCAGGGGGGGGATCAGCCCCAGCATTTT. Translating gives CASSQAGQGGDQPQHF.

In this sample, this clone turned up a few times. The V call is TRBV29-1, the J call TRBJ2-1; D gene uncertain. Germline CDR1 and CDR2: SQVTM and ANQGSEA. The CDR3 is 13 amino acids. V was pared by 5 bases and J by 3 bases, with 11 bases between. CDR3 loop: CSVPNLGYNEQFF. CDR3 DNA sequence: TGCAGCGTTCCGAACCTGGGCTACAATGAGCAGTTCTTC.

This chain links TRBV5-1 with TRBJ2-6, with D possibly matching TRBD1 (6 bases). CDR1 is SGHRS, CDR2 YFSETQ, per germline. Trimming left V 3 bases short and J 0 bases short, with 7 bases between. This CDR3 region has 15 residues. The DNA for the CDR3 is TGCGCCAGCAGCTCGGACAGCTCTGGGGCCAACGTCCTGACTTTC. Protein product: CASSSDSSGANVLTF.

J is TRBJ1-2 and V is TRBV5-6; D unclear. The germline V gene encodes CDR1 SGHDT and CDR2 YYEEEE. This CDR3 is built from 13 residues. V was trimmed by 4 bases and J by 8 bases, leaving 15 bases between them. This CDR3 is CASSPDDKWGYTF. The CDR3 nucleotides are TGTGCCAGCAGCCCCGATGACAAGTGGGGCTACACCTTC.

This sequence joins TRBV7-2 and TRBJ1-1, with D maybe TRBD1 (5 bases). From germline, CDR1 is SGHTA and CDR2 FQGNSA. The CDR3 loop spans 14 amino acids. V dropped 1 base and J dropped 4 bases, with 10 bases sitting between them. The CDR3 DNA sequence: TGTGCCAGCAGCTTAGGGGGGTTCGGCACTGAAGCTTTCTTT. Amino acid sequence: CASSLGGFGTEAFF. The complete variable domain, with remaining parts taken from reference TRBV7-2 and TRBJ1-1, reads GAGVSQSPSNKVTEKGKDVELRCDPISGHTALYWYRQSLGQGLEFLIYFQGNSAPDKSGLPSDRFSAERTGGSVSTLTIQRTQQEDSAVYLCASSLGGFGTEAFFGQGTRLTVV.

The chain combines TRBV19 with TRBJ1-2; the D is unclear. This CDR3 contains 14 residues. Per germline, CDR1 LNHDA and CDR2 SQIVND (reference sequence). Trimming cost V 6 bases and J 7 bases, with 18 bases left between them. CDR3 sequence (DNA): TGTGCCAGTAGCGAAAGAAGTCTATACAGTGGCTACACCTTC. It encodes CASSERSLYSGYTF. Full variable domain (missing parts from reference TRBV19 and TRBJ1-2): DGGITQSPKYLFRKEGQNVTLSCEQNLNHDAMYWYRQDPGQGLRLIYYSQIVNDFQKGDIAEGYSVSREKKESFPLTVTSAQKNPTAFYLCASSERSLYSGYTFGSGTRLTVV.

J is TRBJ1-2 and V is TRBV30; D is undetermined. This CDR3 contains 15 residues. The germline V and J ends were trimmed by 2 bases and 4 bases, with 17 bases remaining between them. The germline CDR1 and CDR2 sequences are GTSNPN and SVGIG (reference sequence). The CDR3 protein is CAWSSKGKGSYGYTF. The CDR3, as DNA: TGTGCCTGGAGTTCCAAGGGAAAAGGGAGCTATGGCTACACCTTC.